This is a list of T cell receptor beta chains from one sample in a study of neurological immune-mediated disorders. TCRdb reprocessed the 5' RACE reads with MiXCR, giving one entry per CDR3 protein. Here the sample spans tens of thousands of distinct CDR3 sequences, more than 9.5% being singletons. Specimen: PBMCs. Every receptor here comes from a man in his 60s in good health. Each CDR3 is given with its conserved first and last residue. Fields, in order: V gene, clone size, D gene, J gene, CDR3 protein, CDR3 DNA. A D gene is named only where the DNA matches it firmly. Size is stated for part of the rows, as once, few or many counts, or as a class when the clone is expanded.

TRBV6-6	many	-	TRBJ2-7	CASSSSTYTYEQYF	TGTGCCAGCAGCTCCTCGACATACACCTACGAGCAGTACTTC
TRBV20-1	many	-	TRBJ1-2	CSASGAGGLDNYGYTF	TGCAGTGCTAGTGGAGCGGGGGGGCTAGATAACTATGGCTACACCTTC
TRBV27	many	-	TRBJ2-3	CASTVRTPRDTQYF	TGTGCCAGCACCGTGCGGACTCCAAGGGATACGCAGTATTTT
TRBV5-1	many	-	TRBJ2-3	CASRQYPYTDTQYF	TGCGCCAGCAGGCAGTACCCCTACACAGATACGCAGTATTTT
TRBV20-1	many	-	TRBJ1-2	CRMGEGRDYGYTF	TGCAGGATGGGGGAGGGCAGGGACTATGGCTACACCTTC
TRBV6-2/TRBV6-3	many	-	TRBJ2-3	CASSPRRTDTQYF	TGTGCCAGCAGTCCACGTCGCACAGATACGCAGTATTTT
TRBV20-1	many	TRBD2	TRBJ2-5	CSAQGLAGGRQETQYF	TGCAGTGCTCAGGGACTAGCGGGGGGGAGGCAAGAGACCCAGTACTTC
TRBV11-2	many	TRBD2	TRBJ2-5	CASRLTSKETQYF	TGTGCCAGCAGACTGACTAGCAAAGAGACCCAGTACTTC
TRBV28	many	TRBD1	TRBJ2-3	CASSIPGQGTDTQYF	TGTGCCAGCAGTATACCGGGACAGGGCACAGATACGCAGTATTTT
TRBV7-2	many	TRBD2	TRBJ2-3	CASSLRPAGGLTDTQYF	TGTGCCAGCAGCTTAAGGCCAGCGGGGGGGCTCACAGATACGCAGTATTTT
TRBV5-4	-	-	TRBJ2-3	CASSLDVGAGRNTQYF	TGTGCCAGCAGCTTGGATGTTGGGGCGGGACGAAATACGCAGTATTTT
TRBV20-1	many	-	TRBJ2-7	CSASGTASNEQYF	TGCAGTGCTAGCGGGACGGCCAGCAACGAGCAGTACTTC
TRBV20-1	many	TRBD1	TRBJ1-4	CSVGQGDEKLFF	TGCAGTGTGGGACAGGGAGATGAAAAACTGTTTTTT
TRBV29-1	many	TRBD1	TRBJ2-7	CSVEPQGTLGEQYF	TGCAGCGTTGAACCACAGGGGACCCTCGGCGAGCAGTACTTC
TRBV20-1	many	TRBD2	TRBJ2-5	CSAPSGGAETQYF	TGCAGTGCTCCTAGCGGGGGGGCTGAGACCCAGTACTTC
TRBV12-3/TRBV12-4	many	TRBD1	TRBJ1-5	CASSYHGQGGPGQPQHF	TGTGCCAGCAGTTACCACGGACAGGGAGGGCCTGGTCAGCCCCAGCATTTT
TRBV7-6	many	-	TRBJ2-2	CASSLETGNYAGELFF	TGTGCCAGCAGCTTAGAAACAGGGAACTACGCCGGGGAGCTGTTTTTT
TRBV6-5	-	-	TRBJ2-4	CASSYRCDKNIHYF	TGTGCCAGCAGTTACCGGTGTGACAAAAACATTCATTACTTC
TRBV28	many	-	TRBJ2-1	CASSRGAVPSYNEQFF	TGTGCCAGCAGTCGAGGGGCGGTCCCGTCCTACAATGAGCAGTTCTTC
TRBV12-3/TRBV12-4	few	-	TRBJ2-1	CASSLSHGPYNEQFF	TGTGCCAGCAGTTTAAGCCACGGGCCCTACAATGAGCAGTTCTTC
TRBV18	many	TRBD1	TRBJ1-6	CASSPSTGYNSPLHF	TGTGCCAGCTCACCCTCGACAGGGTATAATTCACCCCTCCACTTT
TRBV11-1	many	TRBD2	TRBJ2-3	CASSLRRGNTDTQYF	TGTGCCAGCAGCTTAAGGCGGGGGAACACAGATACGCAGTATTTT
TRBV25-1	many	-	TRBJ2-5	CASSARDSFNF	TGTGCCAGCAGTGCACGGGACTCCTTCAACTTC
TRBV7-2	many	-	TRBJ1-2	CASSLVREGYTF	TGTGCCAGCAGCTTAGTAAGGGAGGGCTACACCTTC
TRBV28	-	TRBD2	TRBJ2-3	CASRSRGGLDTQYF	TGTGCCAGCAGGTCTCGGGGGGGCCTGGATACGCAGTATTTT
TRBV7-7	many	-	TRBJ2-7	CASSLEAGYEQYF	TGTGCCAGCAGCTTAGAGGCAGGCTACGAGCAGTACTTC
TRBV11-3	once	-	TRBJ2-7	CASSLDWAGYYEQYF	TGTGCCAGCAGCTTAGATTGGGCGGGATACTACGAGCAGTACTTC
TRBV18	many	-	TRBJ1-1	CASSQGGGHTEAFF	TGTGCCAGCTCACAGGGAGGGGGGCACACTGAAGCTTTCTTT
TRBV6-6	many	TRBD1	TRBJ2-1	CASRRQGPYNEQFF	TGTGCCAGCAGACGACAGGGCCCCTACAATGAGCAGTTCTTC
TRBV6-6	-	-	TRBJ2-1	CASRYRVEQFF	TGTGCCAGCAGGTACAGGGTCGAGCAGTTCTTC
TRBV6-5	many	TRBD2	TRBJ2-1	CASSLSPGLAGEPRFF	TGTGCCAGCAGTCTCAGCCCGGGACTAGCGGGGGAACCACGGTTCTTC
TRBV12-3/TRBV12-4	many	-	TRBJ1-2	CASSPPAAGGGYGYTF	TGTGCCAGCAGTCCCCCGGCAGCCGGGGGTGGCTATGGCTACACCTTC
TRBV7-9	many	TRBD2	TRBJ2-5	CASSSSDGRQETQYF	TGTGCCAGCAGCTCCTCGGACGGGAGGCAAGAGACCCAGTACTTC
TRBV29-1	-	-	TRBJ2-5	CSIRTGCAETQYF	TGCAGCATACGTACGGGGTGTGCGGAGACCCAGTACTTC
TRBV3-1	many	-	TRBJ2-7	CASSQQGLDEQYF	TGTGCCAGCAGCCAACAGGGATTAGACGAGCAGTACTTC
TRBV7-2	many	TRBD1	TRBJ2-2	CASSKILGQGSGELFF	TGTGCCAGCAGCAAAATACTGGGACAGGGCTCCGGGGAGCTGTTTTTT
TRBV3-1	many	TRBD2	TRBJ2-1	CASSQGSSGGRNEQFF	TGTGCCAGCAGCCAAGGTTCTAGCGGGGGGAGGAATGAGCAGTTCTTC
TRBV5-1	many	-	TRBJ1-2	CASSLSRREPGYGYTF	TGCGCCAGCAGCTTGTCACGAAGGGAACCAGGCTATGGCTACACCTTC
TRBV19	-	TRBD1	TRBJ1-1	CASRTGQANTEAFF	TGTGCCAGTCGTACGGGACAGGCGAACACTGAAGCTTTCTTT
TRBV4-2	many	-	TRBJ2-1	CASNLGSQRPNNEQFF	TGTGCCAGCAACCTAGGATCACAGCGGCCGAACAATGAGCAGTTCTTC
TRBV5-1	many	-	TRBJ2-1	CASSLGTLLYNEQFF	TGCGCCAGCAGCTTGGGCACCCTACTTTACAATGAGCAGTTCTTC
TRBV9	few	-	TRBJ1-1	CASSVGGWGAMNTEAFF	TGTGCCAGCAGCGTAGGAGGATGGGGGGCCATGAACACTGAAGCTTTCTTT
TRBV10-3	many	TRBD1	TRBJ1-1	CAIRGTGDTEAFF	TGTGCCATCCGCGGGACAGGGGACACTGAAGCTTTCTTT
TRBV27	many	-	TRBJ2-7	CASSLSGQRPDEQYF	TGTGCCAGCAGTTTATCGGGGCAGCGCCCCGACGAGCAGTACTTC
TRBV20-1	few	TRBD1	TRBJ1-1	CSASPGQGTLEAFF	TGCAGTGCTAGTCCGGGACAGGGGACTCTTGAAGCTTTCTTT
TRBV5-1	many	TRBD1	TRBJ2-5	CASSLAERTGEGETQYF	TGCGCCAGCAGCTTGGCCGAAAGGACAGGGGAGGGAGAGACCCAGTACTTC
TRBV7-2	many	-	TRBJ2-2	CASNLGGWELFF	TGTGCCAGCAACCTAGGAGGGTGGGAGCTGTTTTTT
TRBV30	many	-	TRBJ1-1	CAWSRVGVAFF	TGTGCCTGGAGTCGAGTCGGGGTAGCTTTCTTT
TRBV27	many	-	TRBJ1-3	CASSSAFGTGNTIYF	TGTGCCAGCAGTTCTGCCTTTGGCACTGGAAACACCATATATTTT
TRBV4-2	-	TRBD2	TRBJ2-5	CASSQDRGGQETQYF	TGTGCCAGTAGCCAAGATCGGGGGGGCCAAGAGACCCAGTACTTC
TRBV5-1	many	-	TRBJ1-5	CASSPDGNQPQHF	TGCGCCAGCAGCCCGGACGGGAATCAGCCCCAGCATTTT
TRBV18	many	-	TRBJ1-2	CASSPQEPRSYGYTF	TGTGCCAGCTCACCACAGGAGCCCCGGAGCTATGGCTACACCTTC
TRBV5-6	few	-	TRBJ1-5	CASSFRTVDQPQHF	TGTGCCAGCAGCTTCCGCACAGTGGACCAGCCCCAGCATTTT
TRBV28	-	-	TRBJ1-5	CASAQGNQPQHF	TGTGCCTCAGCACAGGGAAATCAGCCCCAGCATTTT